Each of the 5 T cell receptor beta chains below was sequenced from the same sample in a study of blood T cell repertoires in COVID-19. Using immunoSEQ multiplex PCR, the repertoire was profiled, and TCRdb retains in-frame clones only, with some absent. The table shows a few hundred thousand clones, with around 89% occurring only once. Sequences were obtained from peripheral blood. These receptors were collected from a woman in her 30s with COVID-19, enrolled during active disease.

The V gene is TRBV6-6, the J gene TRBJ2-5, with D uncertain. The CDR3 length is 13 residues. The V gene's germline CDR1 is MNHNY and CDR2 SVGAGI (reference sequence). Deletions cut 5 bases from V and 5 bases from J, with 12 bases between. The CDR3 loop reads CASSHVVEETQYF. In DNA form, the CDR3 reads TGTGCCAGCAGTCATGTGGTCGAGGAGACCCAGTACTTC.

The V gene is TRBV29-1, the J gene TRBJ1-2; D is unresolved. Per the germline V gene, CDR1 is SQVTM and CDR2 is ANQGSEA. This CDR3 region has 13 residues. V lost 5 bases to trimming and J lost 4 bases, with 14 bases between them. CDR3 in amino acids: CSVPRGEVYGYTF. The CDR3 nucleotides read TGCAGCGTTCCGCGCGGGGAGGTCTATGGCTACACCTTC.

The V gene is TRBV6-5, the J gene TRBJ1-5; D possibly corresponds to TRBD1 (6 bases). CDR3 size: 15 residues. Germline CDR1 MNHEY, CDR2 SVGAGI. V lost 8 bases to trimming and J lost 6 bases, with 20 bases between them. The CDR3 region has the DNA TGTGCCAGCCTCTCCTTGGAACAGGGTGGTCAGCCCCAGCATTTT. Translating gives CASLSLEQGGQPQHF.

The chain combines TRBV19 with TRBJ1-2; a weak D match, TRBD1 (5 bases). The germline gives CDR1 LNHDA, CDR2 SQIVND (reference sequence). The CDR3 sequence is 16 residues long. The ends were cut back, 5 bases at V and 0 bases at J, with 16 bases in the middle. The CDR3 nucleotides read TGTGCCAGTAGTCCTAACACCAGGGATCCTAACTATGGCTACACCTTC. Protein product: CASSPNTRDPNYGYTF.

This clone was picked up one time. The chain uses TRBV7-2 and TRBJ1-1; D not certain. The ends were cut back, 2 bases at V and 0 bases at J, with 16 bases in the middle. CDR3 length equals 17 residues. From germline, CDR1 is SGHTA and CDR2 FQGNSA. The CDR3 coding sequence is TGTGCCAGCAGCTTAAACGGGTTCTACGGGGTGAACACTGAAGCTTTCTTT. Protein: CASSLNGFYGVNTEAFF.